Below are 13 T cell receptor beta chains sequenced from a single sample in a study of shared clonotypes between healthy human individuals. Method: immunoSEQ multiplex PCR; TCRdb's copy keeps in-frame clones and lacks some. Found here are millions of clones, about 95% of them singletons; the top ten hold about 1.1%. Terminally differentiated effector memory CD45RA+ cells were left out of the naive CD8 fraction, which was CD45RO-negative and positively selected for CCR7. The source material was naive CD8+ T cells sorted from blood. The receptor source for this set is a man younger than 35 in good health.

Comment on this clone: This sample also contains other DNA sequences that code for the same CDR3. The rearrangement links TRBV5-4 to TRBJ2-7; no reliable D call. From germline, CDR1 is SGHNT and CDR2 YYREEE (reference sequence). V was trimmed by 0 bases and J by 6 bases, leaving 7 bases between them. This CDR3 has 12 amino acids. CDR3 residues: CASSLGPGEQYF. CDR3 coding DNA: TGTGCCAGCAGCTTGGGGCCGGGCGAGCAGTACTTC.

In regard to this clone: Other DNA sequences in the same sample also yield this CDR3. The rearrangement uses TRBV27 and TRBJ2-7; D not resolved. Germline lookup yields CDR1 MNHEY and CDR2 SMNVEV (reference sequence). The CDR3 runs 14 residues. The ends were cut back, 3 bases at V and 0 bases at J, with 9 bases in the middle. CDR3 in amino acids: CASSLAASSYEQYF. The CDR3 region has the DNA TGTGCCAGCAGTTTGGCAGCTAGCTCCTACGAGCAGTACTTC.

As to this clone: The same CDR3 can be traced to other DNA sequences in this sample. CDR3 residues: CASSLGGVGTEAFF. For the CDR3, the DNA is TGCGCCAGCAGCTTGGGTGGCGTTGGTACTGAAGCTTTCTTT. V is TRBV5-1 and J is TRBJ1-1; D ambiguous. This CDR3 is 14 amino acids long. Trimming left V 0 bases short and J 5 bases short, with 11 bases between. Per germline, CDR1 SGHRS and CDR2 YFSETQ. The full variable domain, in which reference TRBV5-1 and TRBJ1-1 provide the parts outside the CDR3, is KAGVTQTPRYLIKTRGQQVTLSCSPISGHRSVSWYQQTPGQGLQFLFEYFSETQRNKGNFPGRFSGRQFSNSRSEMNVSTLELGDSALYLCASSLGGVGTEAFFGQGTRLTVV.

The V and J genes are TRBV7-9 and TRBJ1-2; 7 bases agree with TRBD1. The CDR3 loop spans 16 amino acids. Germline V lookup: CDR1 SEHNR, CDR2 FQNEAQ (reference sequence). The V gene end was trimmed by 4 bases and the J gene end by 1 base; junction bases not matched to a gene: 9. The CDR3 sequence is CASSSITGELNYGYTF. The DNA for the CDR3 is TGTGCCAGCAGCTCAATCACAGGGGAGCTTAACTATGGCTACACCTTC.

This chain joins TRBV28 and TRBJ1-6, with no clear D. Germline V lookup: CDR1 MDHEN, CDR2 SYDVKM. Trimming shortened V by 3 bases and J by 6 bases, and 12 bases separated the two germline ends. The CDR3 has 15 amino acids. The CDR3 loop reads CASSFAGYGNSPLHF. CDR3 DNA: TGTGCCAGCAGTTTCGCGGGGTACGGTAATTCACCCCTCCACTTT. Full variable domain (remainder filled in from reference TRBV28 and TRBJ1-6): DVKVTQSSRYLVKRTGEKVFLECVQDMDHENMFWYRQDPGLGLRLIYFSYDVKMKEKGDIPEGYSVSREKKERFSLILESASTNQTSMYLCASSFAGYGNSPLHFGNGTRLTVT.

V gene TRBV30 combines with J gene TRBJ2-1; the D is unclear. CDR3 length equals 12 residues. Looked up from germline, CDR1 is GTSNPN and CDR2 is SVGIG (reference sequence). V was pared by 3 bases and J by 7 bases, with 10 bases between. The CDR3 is CAWRSAPNEQFF. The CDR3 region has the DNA TGTGCCTGGAGGTCGGCTCCTAATGAGCAGTTCTTC.

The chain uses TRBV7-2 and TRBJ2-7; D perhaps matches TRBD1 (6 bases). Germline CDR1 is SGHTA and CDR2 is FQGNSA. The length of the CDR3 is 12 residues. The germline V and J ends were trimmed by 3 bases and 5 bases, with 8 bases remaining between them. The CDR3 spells CASSLDSHEQYF. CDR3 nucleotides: TGTGCCAGCAGCTTGGACAGTCACGAGCAGTACTTC.

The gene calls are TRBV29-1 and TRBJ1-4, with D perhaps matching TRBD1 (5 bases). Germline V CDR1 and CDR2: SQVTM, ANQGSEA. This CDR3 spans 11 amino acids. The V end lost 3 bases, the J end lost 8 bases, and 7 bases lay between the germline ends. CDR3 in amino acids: CSVDGGEKLFF. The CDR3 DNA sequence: TGCAGCGTTGATGGGGGAGAAAAACTGTTTTTT.

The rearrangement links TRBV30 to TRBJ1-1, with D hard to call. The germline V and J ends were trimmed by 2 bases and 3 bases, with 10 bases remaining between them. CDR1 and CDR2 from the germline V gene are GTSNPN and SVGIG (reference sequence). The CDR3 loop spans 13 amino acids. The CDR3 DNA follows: TGTGCCTGGAGTTCACTCAGCTACACTGAAGCTTTCTTT. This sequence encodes CAWSSLSYTEAFF.

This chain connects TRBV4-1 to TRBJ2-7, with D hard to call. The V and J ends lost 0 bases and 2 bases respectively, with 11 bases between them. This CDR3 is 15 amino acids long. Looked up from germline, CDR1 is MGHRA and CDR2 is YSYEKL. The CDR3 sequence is CASSQDSSWPYEQYF. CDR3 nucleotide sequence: TGCGCCAGCAGCCAAGATTCATCATGGCCCTACGAGCAGTACTTC.

DNA for the CDR3: TGTGCCAGCAGCTTGGATCTCGCTAACTATGGCTACACCTTC. Residues: CASSLDLANYGYTF. The chain employs TRBV5-4 and TRBJ1-2; D is unclear. The CDR3 contains 14 residues. From germline, CDR1 is SGHNT and CDR2 YYREEE (reference sequence). The ends were cut back, 0 bases at V and 0 bases at J, with 6 bases in the middle.

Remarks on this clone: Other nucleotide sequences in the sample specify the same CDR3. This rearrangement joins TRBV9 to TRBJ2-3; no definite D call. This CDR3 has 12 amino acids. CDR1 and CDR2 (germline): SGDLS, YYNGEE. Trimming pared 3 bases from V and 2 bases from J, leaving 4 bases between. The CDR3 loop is CASSENTDTQYF. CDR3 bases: TGTGCCAGCAGCGAAAACACAGATACGCAGTATTTT.

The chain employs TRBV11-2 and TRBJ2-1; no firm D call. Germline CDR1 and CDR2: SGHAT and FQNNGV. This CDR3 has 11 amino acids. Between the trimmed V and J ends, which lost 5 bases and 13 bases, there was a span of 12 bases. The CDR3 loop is CASSSMEEQFF. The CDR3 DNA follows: TGTGCCAGCAGCAGTATGGAAGAACAGTTCTTC.